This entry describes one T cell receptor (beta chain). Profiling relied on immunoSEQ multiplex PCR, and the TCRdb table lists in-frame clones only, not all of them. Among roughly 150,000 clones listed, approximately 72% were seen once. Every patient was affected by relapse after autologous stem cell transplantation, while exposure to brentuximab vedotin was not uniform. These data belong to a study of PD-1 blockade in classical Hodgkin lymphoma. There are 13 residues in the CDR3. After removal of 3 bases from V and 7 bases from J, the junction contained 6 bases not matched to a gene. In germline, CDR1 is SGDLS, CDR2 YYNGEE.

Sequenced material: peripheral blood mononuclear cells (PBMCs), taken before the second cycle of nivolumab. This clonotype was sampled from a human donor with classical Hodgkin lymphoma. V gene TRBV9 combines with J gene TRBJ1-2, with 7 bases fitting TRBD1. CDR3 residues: CASSAGQAGGYTF. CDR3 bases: TGTGCCAGCAGCGCCGGACAGGCAGGTGGCTACACCTTC. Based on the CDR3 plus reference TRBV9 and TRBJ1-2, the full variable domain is DSGVTQTPKHLITATGQRVTLRCSPRSGDLSVYWYQQSLDQGLQFLIQYYNGEERAKGNILERFSAQQFPDLHSELNLSSLELGDSALYFCASSAGQAGGYTFGSGTRLTVV.